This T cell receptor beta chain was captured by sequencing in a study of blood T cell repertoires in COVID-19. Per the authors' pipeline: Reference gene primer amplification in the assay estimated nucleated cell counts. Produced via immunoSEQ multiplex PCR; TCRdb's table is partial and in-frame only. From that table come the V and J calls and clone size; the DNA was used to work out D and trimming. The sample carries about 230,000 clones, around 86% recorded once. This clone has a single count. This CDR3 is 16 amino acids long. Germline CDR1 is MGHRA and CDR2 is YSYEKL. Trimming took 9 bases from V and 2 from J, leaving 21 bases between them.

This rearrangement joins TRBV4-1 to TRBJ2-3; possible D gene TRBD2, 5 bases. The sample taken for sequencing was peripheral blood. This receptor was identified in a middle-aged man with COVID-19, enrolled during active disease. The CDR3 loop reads CARAWEPQDTTDTQYF. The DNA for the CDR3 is TGCGCCAGGGCTTGGGAGCCTCAGGATACCACAGATACGCAGTATTTT.